This TCR beta chain stems from a study of blood T cell repertoires in COVID-19. Turning to the study itself: Some COVID-19 samples were acute and others convalescent; all came from the United States, Italy and Spain.

Original handling: Nucleated cell counts were estimated from reference gene primer amplification. The method was immunoSEQ multiplex PCR; TCRdb's version includes in-frame clones alone and lacks a portion of them. That table gives V, J and clone size, and the DNA gave D and trimming. The sample records roughly 120,000 clones, about two thirds being singletons. Trimming shortened V by 0 bases and J by 13 bases, and 11 bases separated the two germline ends. CDR1 is MNHNS, CDR2 SASEGT, per germline. The CDR3 is made up of 12 amino acids. The TCR comes from a human donor with acute or convalescent COVID-19. The donor label of this sample is uncertain. Sequencing used peripheral blood. This chain joins TRBV6-1 and TRBJ2-3; D is undetermined. CDR3 loop: CASSEALTVEYF. CDR3 nucleotide sequence: TGTGCCAGCAGTGAAGCTCTTACGGTGGAGTATTTT.